A selection of T cell receptor beta chains follows, all from one sample in a study of CD8+CD57+ T cells in acquired aplastic anemia. TCRdb analysed the reads with MiXCR anew, one entry per CDR3 protein. The sample shows about 290,000 distinct CDR3 sequences, 45% to 65% of them seen only once. Sequenced: sorted CD4+, CD8+, or CD8+CD57+ T cells (not recorded which) from PBMCs. The receptors were sampled from a human donor with aplastic anemia. The CDR3 runs from the conserved cysteine through the conserved F or W. D genes are given only for firm matches. The listing skips clone size in some rows; elsewhere it reads once, few, many or a size class.

J gene,V gene,D gene,clone size,CDR3 DNA,CDR3 protein
TRBJ2-5,TRBV5-1,-,-,TGCGCCAGCAGCTTGTTGCCAGGGACGGCTGGGGGAGTGGACCAGTACTTC,CASSLLPGTAGGVDQYF
TRBJ1-5,TRBV15,TRBD1,many,TGTGCCACCAGCAGACGGACAGGGGTCAATCAGCCCCAGCATTTT,CATSRRTGVNQPQHF
TRBJ2-1,TRBV7-9,TRBD2,-,TGTGCCAGCAGCCTCGACCTTAGCGGGAGAAAGGAGGGTGAGCAGTTCTTC,CASSLDLSGRKEGEQFF
TRBJ1-6,TRBV9,TRBD1,-,TGTGCCAGCAGCGCTCGACAGGGATTTTCACCCCTCCACTTT,CASSARQGFSPLHF
TRBJ2-5,TRBV10-3,-,few,TGTGCCATCAGTGAGTTTCAGGGAGGCGAGACCCAGTACTTC,CAISEFQGGETQYF
TRBJ2-1,TRBV5-1,TRBD2,many,TGCGCCAGCAGCTTGGTGGGGAGGGGACTAGCGGCCTCCTACAATGAGCAGTTCTTC,CASSLVGRGLAASYNEQFF
TRBJ1-4,TRBV7-2,TRBD1,-,TGTGCCAGCAGCTTAAGGCAGGGGGGGCGGGGTGAAAAACTGTTTTTT,CASSLRQGGRGEKLFF
TRBJ1-2,TRBV20-1,TRBD1,-,TGCAGTGCTGGACAGGGACTGAGTGGCTACACCTTC,CSAGQGLSGYTF
TRBJ2-5,TRBV6-5,-,-,TGTGCCTGCAGAAGGGGCCGAGGAGAGGCCCAGTACTTC,CACRRGRGEAQYF
TRBJ2-5,TRBV5-1,-,-,TGCGCCAGCAGCATACAGGGAGAGGAGATCCAGTACTTC,CASSIQGEEIQYF
TRBJ1-5,TRBV20-1,-,few,TGCAGTGCTAGAGTACAAGAGGGGCGCAATCAGCCCCAGCATTTT,CSARVQEGRNQPQHF
TRBJ2-7,TRBV20-1,-,few,TGCAGTCCGGGGACACTCGCCTCATTCACCTACGAGCAGTACTTC,CSPGTLASFTYEQYF
TRBJ2-7,TRBV12-3/TRBV12-4,TRBD2,few,TGTGCCAGCAGGCTCGCGGGAGGTAATGGGGAGCAGTACTTC,CASRLAGGNGEQYF
TRBJ1-4,TRBV7-2,-,-,TGTGCCAGCAGCTCTTCGTGGGGGGAGAAACTGTTTTTT,CASSSSWGEKLFF
TRBJ2-7,TRBV5-8,TRBD1,many,TGTGCCAGCAGCCAATGGACAGGGGGCGAGCAGTACTTC,CASSQWTGGEQYF
TRBJ2-3,TRBV2,-,few,TGTGCCAGCAGTGAATGGGCTAGCGAGGGGGCAGATACGCAGTATTTT,CASSEWASEGADTQYF
TRBJ2-7,TRBV10-3,-,-,TGTGCCAGCAGTGTTGGTTCCAGGGAGACCTACGAGCAGTACTTC,CASSVGSRETYEQYF
TRBJ2-5,TRBV19,-,-,TGTGCCAGTAGTATAGATCCGGGGACGGGAGAGACCCAGTACTTC,CASSIDPGTGETQYF
TRBJ2-7,TRBV7-2,-,-,TGTGCCAGCAGTGAAATGTACGAGCAGTACTTC,CASSEMYEQYF
TRBJ1-1,TRBV25-1,-,once,TGTGCCAGCAGTGTAGTAATATTGAACACTGAAGCTTTCTTT,CASSVVILNTEAFF
TRBJ2-1,TRBV9,-,few,TGTGCCAGCATTCCAGCCCGCCCCTACAATGAGCAGTTCTTC,CASIPARPYNEQFF
TRBJ2-5,TRBV4-3,-,-,TGCGCCAGCAGTCGGGACTACCAAGAGACCCAGTACTTC,CASSRDYQETQYF
TRBJ2-7,TRBV7-9,-,-,TGTGCCACCGACCTGACTATTCTCAACGAGCAGTACTTC,CATDLTILNEQYF
TRBJ1-3,TRBV5-8,-,many,TGTGCCAGCAGCCTTGGAGGGTTCTCTGGAAACACCATATATTTT,CASSLGGFSGNTIYF
TRBJ1-5,TRBV4-2,-,many,TGTGCCAGCAGCCTTGAGGTTTCCCATAGCAATCAGCCCCAGCATTTT,CASSLEVSHSNQPQHF
TRBJ2-7,TRBV6-1,TRBD2,-,TGTGCCAGCAGTAAAGCCGGGGCTAGCGGGGACTACGAGCAGTACTTC,CASSKAGASGDYEQYF
TRBJ1-5,TRBV27,-,-,TGTGCCAGCAGCTCAGGGACCTCGGGTCAGCCCCAGCATTTT,CASSSGTSGQPQHF
TRBJ2-7,TRBV12-3/TRBV12-4,TRBD2,many,TGTGCCAGCAGCCCGGGACTAGCACGCTACGAGCAGTACTTC,CASSPGLARYEQYF
TRBJ2-7,TRBV10-3,TRBD2,-,TGTGCCATCAGCACCCCTCTAGCGGGAGACGGCAACGAGCAGTACTTC,CAISTPLAGDGNEQYF
TRBJ2-5,TRBV29-1,-,few,TGCAGCGTTGGTGGGGGATCGGGGACCCAGTACTTC,CSVGGGSGTQYF
TRBJ2-1,TRBV2,TRBD1,-,TGTGCCAGCAGTGAAGGAGGGGGCATATACAATGAGCAGTTCTTC,CASSEGGGIYNEQFF
TRBJ2-7,TRBV7-9,-,-,TGCGCCAGCAGCCTAACAACGCGGGAGCAGTACTTC,CASSLTTREQYF
TRBJ1-6,TRBV5-6,-,-,TGCGCCAGCAGCACCACACAGCAGGCGACGAGGAATAATTCACCCCTCCACTTT,CASSTTQQATRNNSPLHF
TRBJ2-6,TRBV5-1,-,-,TGCGCCAGCAGCTTGGAAGCAGGGCTTGGGGCCAACGTCCTGACTTTC,CASSLEAGLGANVLTF
TRBJ2-4,TRBV19,TRBD2,-,TGTGCCAGTGGGACTAGCGGGGGTGACATTCAGTACTTC,CASGTSGGDIQYF
TRBJ1-1,TRBV6-1,-,-,TGTAGGACAGCGTTGAACACTGAGGCTTTCTTT,CRTALNTEAFF
TRBJ1-2,TRBV19,-,-,TGTACCAGTAGTACCGGAGTTTATGGCTACACCTTC,CTSSTGVYGYTF
TRBJ2-5,TRBV20-1,TRBD1,-,TGCAGTGCTGGAGGGACAGGGCTTCTAGAGACCCAGTACTTC,CSAGGTGLLETQYF
TRBJ1-6,TRBV29-1,-,-,TGCAGCGTGACAGTTGGGGGGGCGGGTAATTCACCCCTCCACTTT,CSVTVGGAGNSPLHF
TRBJ2-1,TRBV19,-,many,TGTGCCAGTAGTATGGCCTTATCGGGCATGCTGTTCTTC,CASSMALSGMLFF
TRBJ2-2,TRBV5-1,-,-,TGCGCCAGCAGCTTGGAGTTAGGGGAGCTGTTTTTT,CASSLELGELFF
TRBJ2-7,TRBV12-3/TRBV12-4,-,-,TGTGCCAGCAGTTTAGGAGGGGGGGGAAATCCCTACGAGCAGTACTTC,CASSLGGGGNPYEQYF
TRBJ1-2,TRBV20-1,-,few,TGCAGTGCTAGAGATATCCTGGGAGCTAACTATGGCTACACCTTC,CSARDILGANYGYTF
TRBJ2-1,TRBV6-4,-,many,TGTGCCAGCAGTGACTCGGGGAGCGGAGAGCAGTTCTTC,CASSDSGSGEQFF
TRBJ2-7,TRBV6-6,-,-,TGTGCCAGCAGTTACGGGGGTACCGAGCAGTACTTC,CASSYGGTEQYF
TRBJ2-5,TRBV7-2,-,-,TGTGCCAGCCTCAGCGATATTGCCAGATCGGAGACCCAGTACTTC,CASLSDIARSETQYF
TRBJ1-6,TRBV11-2,TRBD1,many,TGTGCCAGCAGCGCGGGACAGATATTACCCCTCCACTTT,CASSAGQILPLHF
TRBJ2-1,TRBV19,TRBD1,many,TGTGCCAGTAGGCCGGGACAGAGCTACAATGAGCAGTTCTTC,CASRPGQSYNEQFF
TRBJ1-6,TRBV5-4,-,-,TGTGCCAGCAGCTCCCGGCTGGCTTTGAAAAATTCACCCCTCCACTTT,CASSSRLALKNSPLHF
TRBJ1-6,TRBV11-1,-,-,TGTGCCAGCAGCTTCCGGGCCGACCCGGGTTCACCCCTCCACTTT,CASSFRADPGSPLHF